These T cell receptor beta chains were read from a single sample in a study of cytomegalovirus exposure and HLA in healthy donors. TCRdb's copy holds only in-frame clones and misses some; the assay was immunoSEQ multiplex PCR. This table has about 240,000 clones, roughly 87% appearing once. Sequenced material: PBMCs. Receptors were obtained from a woman aged 40 to 55 in good health and CMV-seropositive. Each CDR3 is given with its conserved first and last residue. A D gene is named only where the DNA matches it firmly. A clone size is listed for some rows: how often the clone was seen (once, few, many), or a class if it is expanded.

D	J	size	V	CDR3
-	TRBJ1-2	-	TRBV29-1	CSVELGGSDGYTF
-	TRBJ2-3	-	TRBV11-2	CASSSGGRGTDTQYF
-	TRBJ1-3	-	TRBV10-3	CAISDRGNTIYF
TRBD2	TRBJ2-7	-	TRBV6-5	CASSPGTSGSYEQYF
-	TRBJ2-5	-	TRBV7-6	CASSLVPGPAVREQYF
-	TRBJ1-1	-	TRBV2	CASSGELNTEAFF
-	TRBJ2-7	-	TRBV14	CASSDVTGFYEQYF
-	TRBJ2-1	-	TRBV29-1	CSVEGTHLRGNEQFF
TRBD1	TRBJ1-2	-	TRBV10-2	CASTRGGQGARNYGYTF
TRBD1	TRBJ1-1	-	TRBV4-3	CASSIRQGLNTEAFF
TRBD2	TRBJ2-3	-	TRBV5-1	CASSLLLAGGSDTQYF
-	TRBJ2-1	-	TRBV14	CASKPYDLNTYNEQFF
TRBD1	TRBJ1-5	-	TRBV30	CAWTKQGAQPQHF
-	TRBJ2-1	-	TRBV6-5	CASSPETGGWNEQFF
-	TRBJ2-2	once	TRBV6-1	CASSENRVAGELFF
-	TRBJ2-3	-	TRBV7-3	CASSLSRGTDTQYF
-	TRBJ1-4	-	TRBV28	CASGQTGLDEKLFF
TRBD1	TRBJ2-2	-	TRBV19	CASSTGQGTTGELFF